The rows below give T cell receptor beta chains drawn from one sample of a study of T-cell reconstitution after alpha-beta-depleted transplantation in children. Using its own MiXCR run on the PCR reads, TCRdb lists one record per CDR3 protein. The table lists around 700,000 distinct CDR3 sequences, around 13% of them singletons, with 0.75% to 0.85% in the top ten. The starting material was PBMCs, obtained before TCRalphabeta/CD19-depleted stem cell transplant. All receptors derive from a girl aged 2-10 years with congenital amegakaryocytic thrombocytopenia, due to receive a stem cell transplant. CDR3s include the opening cysteine and the closing phenylalanine or tryptophan. D genes are given only for firm matches. For some rows the clone size is stated as once, few or many, or as a class when expanded; others skip it.

>many|TRBV5-1|TRBJ1-1|NA
TGCGCCAGCAGCTTGAGTAGGGCAGCGAACACTGAAGCTTTCTTT
CASSLSRAANTEAFF
>many|TRBV5-1|TRBJ2-1|TRBD2
TGCGCCAGCAGCTTGGGATTAGCGGGAGATCTGGATGAGCAGTTCTTC
CASSLGLAGDLDEQFF
>NA|TRBV20-1|TRBJ1-5|TRBD1
TGCAGTGCTAGAAGGACAGGGGATAGCAATCAGCCCCAGCATTTT
CSARRTGDSNQPQHF
>few|TRBV4-2|TRBJ2-7|TRBD2
TGTGCCAGCAGCCAAGTTCAATGGGGAGGGCCCTCCTACGAGCAGTACTTC
CASSQVQWGGPSYEQYF
>few|TRBV6-6|TRBJ2-2|NA
TGTGCCAGCAGCTCCGTATTGCCCGGGGAGCTGTTTTTT
CASSSVLPGELFF
>NA|TRBV6-5|TRBJ2-7|NA
TGTGCCAGCAGGTACCAGGGTGGGGAGCAGTACTTC
CASRYQGGEQYF
>few|TRBV5-1|TRBJ1-2|NA
TGCGCCAGCAGCACGGGCCCAGGAAGTGGCTACACCTTC
CASSTGPGSGYTF
>many|TRBV20-1|TRBJ2-2|NA
TGCAGTGCATGGGGAAACACCGGGGAGCTGTTTTTT
CSAWGNTGELFF
>NA|TRBV9|TRBJ2-2|TRBD2
TGTGCCAGCAGCGTAGATAGTAGCGGGTGGACCGGGGAGCTGTTTTTT
CASSVDSSGWTGELFF
>NA|TRBV7-6|TRBJ2-2|TRBD2
TGTGCCAGCAGTTCTCCCGGGACTAGCGGGAGTTTTGTCGGGGAGCTGTTTTTT
CASSSPGTSGSFVGELFF
>few|TRBV5-5|TRBJ2-5|NA
TGTGCCAGCAGCCCCAGCCCCGAAGACCAAGAGACCCAGTACTTC
CASSPSPEDQETQYF
>NA|TRBV10-3|TRBJ2-1|TRBD2
TGTGCCATCAGTGAGAGCGGGAGAGGATCCTACAATGAGCAGTTCTTC
CAISESGRGSYNEQFF
>NA|TRBV18|TRBJ2-7|NA
TGTGCCAGCTCACCACCTCGGATTTACGAGCAGTACTTC
CASSPPRIYEQYF
>NA|TRBV29-1|TRBJ1-2|NA
TGCAGCGTTGACCCCGACAGCACCTATGGCTACACCTTC
CSVDPDSTYGYTF
>few|TRBV19|TRBJ2-1|NA
TGTGCCAGTAGTATAGGAGTGGGCGGGACCTACAATGAGCAGTTCTTC
CASSIGVGGTYNEQFF
>NA|TRBV12-3/TRBV12-4|TRBJ2-7|NA
TGTGCCAGCAGTTCTTACAGGGAAACCTACGAGCAGTACTTC
CASSSYRETYEQYF
>many|TRBV5-1|TRBJ2-3|TRBD2
TGCGCCAGCAGTCGTGGGACTATAGCGGGGTACACAGATACGCAGTATTTT
CASSRGTIAGYTDTQYF
>many|TRBV5-1|TRBJ1-1|NA
TGCGCCAGCAGCTGGGGGACGCATAACACTGAAGCTTTCTTT
CASSWGTHNTEAFF
>NA|TRBV6-2/TRBV6-3|TRBJ2-3|TRBD2
TGTGCCAGCAGTTATTTAGCTAGCGGGAGACTTGCAGATACGCAGTATTTT
CASSYLASGRLADTQYF
>many|TRBV5-1|TRBJ2-3|NA
TGCGCCAGCAGCTTGGGGACTCCTAGGGCAGATACGCAGTATTTT
CASSLGTPRADTQYF
>many|TRBV7-9|TRBJ2-1|NA
TGTGCCAGCTTTGGGTTAAGGTTCAATGAGCAGTTCTTC
CASFGLRFNEQFF
>NA|TRBV7-6|TRBJ2-1|NA
TGTGCCAGCAGCTTAGGGCCCTCGGGGAATGAGCAGTTCTTC
CASSLGPSGNEQFF
>few|TRBV29-1|TRBJ2-5|NA
TGCAGCGTTGAAGATGATTCCAGGGCTGGGGAGACCCAGTACTTC
CSVEDDSRAGETQYF
>NA|TRBV5-4|TRBJ1-1|NA
TGTGCCAGCAGCTTTCACGATAATGACGTTTTCGGTTCGAACACTGAAGCTTTCTTT
CASSFHDNDVFGSNTEAFF
>few|TRBV12-3/TRBV12-4|TRBJ2-2|NA
TGTGCCAGCATCCAGATGGGGAACACCGGGGAGCTGTTTTTT
CASIQMGNTGELFF
>many|TRBV12-3/TRBV12-4|TRBJ1-4|NA
TGTGCCAGCAGTTACGGACAGTTGAATGAAAAACTGTTTTTT
CASSYGQLNEKLFF
>few|TRBV28|TRBJ2-7|TRBD2
TGTGCCAGCAGTCCCAAGTCGGGACTAGCGGGAGTTCTCTCCTACGAGCAGTACTTC
CASSPKSGLAGVLSYEQYF
>many|TRBV24-1|TRBJ2-1|NA
TGTGCCACCAGTGATTTGCATTGGCTGGGAGGAAGCTCCTACAATGAGCAGTTCTTC
CATSDLHWLGGSSYNEQFF
>NA|TRBV12-3/TRBV12-4|TRBJ2-7|NA
TGTGCCAGCAGACCCGGGACACCGTACGAGCAGTACTTC
CASRPGTPYEQYF
>few|TRBV28|TRBJ2-1|NA
TGTGCCAGCAGTTGGGGGCTTGGGTACAATGAGCAGTTCTTC
CASSWGLGYNEQFF
>many|TRBV5-1|TRBJ2-1|NA
TGCGCCAGCAGCTTGGATTTTAACAATGAGCAGTTCTTC
CASSLDFNNEQFF
>NA|TRBV7-9|TRBJ2-1|NA
TGTGCCAGCAGCTTAGCGAGTCCCCTCTACAATGAGCAGTTCTTC
CASSLASPLYNEQFF
>many|TRBV5-1|TRBJ2-3|TRBD2
TGCGCCAGCAGCTTGGTGCCTAGCGGGAGGGCCGAAGATACGCAGTATTTT
CASSLVPSGRAEDTQYF
>NA|TRBV20-1|TRBJ2-1|NA
TGCAGTGCCGGCAGCAACTACAATGAGCAGTTCTTC
CSAGSNYNEQFF
>many|TRBV5-1|TRBJ2-3|TRBD2
TGCGCCAGCAGCCCGATCTACAGCGGGAGGATAGCAGATACGCAGTATTTT
CASSPIYSGRIADTQYF
>NA|TRBV18|TRBJ2-1|TRBD2
TGCGCCAGCTCACCACCGGGCGGGAGGGCCGATAATGAGCAGTTCTTC
CASSPPGGRADNEQFF
>few|TRBV28|TRBJ2-7|TRBD1
TGTGCCAGCAGTTTCCTAGGTACTTGGAGACAGGGGAATTACGAGCAGTACTTC
CASSFLGTWRQGNYEQYF
>few|TRBV28|TRBJ2-7|TRBD2
TGTGCCAGCAGACGCTTAGCGGGAGGTAGCTACGAGCAGTACTTC
CASRRLAGGSYEQYF
>few|TRBV29-1|TRBJ2-7|TRBD2
TGCAGCGTTGCGATCGGACTAGCGGGAGGTTACGAGCAGTACTTC
CSVAIGLAGGYEQYF
>NA|TRBV7-9|TRBJ2-7|TRBD2
TGTGCCAGCAGTCCCCGACTAGCGGGAGCCCACTACGAGCAGTACTTC
CASSPRLAGAHYEQYF
>few|TRBV18|TRBJ1-1|NA
TGTGCCAGCTCACCGAGAAAGTGGTTAATGAACACTGAAGCTTTCTTT
CASSPRKWLMNTEAFF
>many|TRBV9|TRBJ2-3|NA
TGTGCCAGCAGCCAAACACCGGGACGAACAGATACGCAGTATTTT
CASSQTPGRTDTQYF
>NA|TRBV14|TRBJ2-1|NA
TGTGCCAGCAGCCCGGGACGGAACTCCTACAATGAGCAGTTCTTC
CASSPGRNSYNEQFF
>many|TRBV5-1|TRBJ2-1|TRBD2
TGCGCCAGCAGCTTGGAGCGGCTAGCGGGAATGGAGCAGTTCTTC
CASSLERLAGMEQFF
>many|TRBV20-1|TRBJ2-7|TRBD2
TGCAGTGCTAGATACATGAGTCGTCCTAGCGGGATTGTCTACGAGCAGTACTTC
CSARYMSRPSGIVYEQYF
>many|TRBV6-2/TRBV6-3|TRBJ2-7|NA
TGTGCCGGAGGTAGACCGGGACTCTTATACGAGCAGTACTTC
CAGGRPGLLYEQYF
>NA|TRBV7-9|TRBJ2-7|TRBD2
TGTGCCAGCAGCTCGGGACTAGCGGGATACAGTACGTACGAGCAGTACTTC
CASSSGLAGYSTYEQYF
>many|TRBV6-4|TRBJ2-2|NA
TGTGCCAGCAGTGAAAAGGGAGACGCCGGGGAGCTGTTTTTT
CASSEKGDAGELFF
>few|TRBV7-8|TRBJ1-6|NA
TGTGCCAGCAGCTTAGCGTCCGGAAATTCACCCCTCCACTTT
CASSLASGNSPLHF
>NA|TRBV20-1|TRBJ2-7|NA
TGCAGTGCTAGTAATTTCGCGGGAACCAACTCCTACGAGCAGTACTTC
CSASNFAGTNSYEQYF
>few|TRBV20-1|TRBJ2-5|TRBD1
TGCAGTGCTAGCCACAGGGGCTGGCAGACCCAGTACTTC
CSASHRGWQTQYF